This entry is about one TCR beta chain. This clonotype was observed a few times. Its antigen is still unknown. No much larger clonotype is one base removed from it; base qualities were not supplied. What this sample's time point label stands for: newly diagnosed GD, antithyroid drugs for less than 3 months. For both TCR sequencing and RNA sequencing, RNA was extracted from PBMCs in TRIzol. Graves' disease was diagnosed according to American Thyroid Association guidelines. Patients were recruited from an endocrinology department in Xi'an, China. From each patient, approximately 9.9 milliliters of peripheral blood was collected into an EDTA anticoagulant tube. Ficoll Paque Plus density gradient separation was used to isolate PBMCs, and no further T cell sorting was performed. An Agilent 2100 Bioanalyzer and agarose gel were used to check RNA quality, and a NanoDrop 2000 was used to measure RNA concentration.

The data were obtained in a study of regulatory T cells in long-lasting Graves disease (dated by TCRdb to the early 2020s). Some background on the complete study: Patients with newly diagnosed Graves' disease had been on antithyroid drugs for under 3 months. The study was conducted in China and was registered as a clinical trial. A total of about 33 samples were covered by TCR sequencing, comprising around 13 persistent and around 20 newly diagnosed Graves' disease patients. Peripheral blood TCR sequencing and RNA sequencing compared persistent Graves' disease patients with newly diagnosed Graves' disease patients.

The library was made by multiplex PCR. Instrument used: Illumina HiSeq 4000. To build TCR beta libraries, CDR3 regions were amplified by Arm-PCR using iRepertoire HTBI primers. PCR products were gel purified before sequencing. Under the source paper's analysis protocol: Gene usage analysis of CDR3 amino acid clonotypes used the approximately 62 TRBV and some 13 TRBJ segments found across samples. Filtered high-quality paired reads were merged into contigs using COPE and FqMerger. BLAST was used to align contigs to IMGT TRBV, TRBD and TRBJ reference genes, and CDR3 was defined according to IMGT. Clonotypes above 0.1% frequency were classified as highly expanded clones. Shannon entropy served as the measure of repertoire diversity, while the Gini coefficient captured V-J evenness. Public clonotypes were defined as clonotypes shared by more than one individual. TCRdb trimmed the raw reads at Q25, called clones with MiXCR and kept productive beta chains. Entries that share a CDR3 protein sequence are merged under the most common genes and DNA. TCRdb's processing, not the authors', yielded these V and J calls. Counted in this sample were 250,000 to 300,000 distinct CDR3 sequences; 15% to 20% of them appeared once. 14% of the sample is held by the ten biggest clonotypes.

What the work shows at the level of the full study, not this receptor alone: Persistent patients shared more public clonotypes among themselves (2,741) than newly diagnosed patients did (approximately 970). Sequencing and analysis were restricted to the TCR beta chain. The small sample size was acknowledged by the authors as a limitation that may reduce accuracy. TRBV28, TRBJ1-2 and TRBJ2-5 were preferentially used in persistent disease, while TRBV20-1 and TRBJ2-1 were favored in newly diagnosed disease. Lower TCR Shannon entropy and fewer highly expanded clones were observed in persistent Graves' disease patients than in newly diagnosed patients, which suggested clonal expansion. The study examined only peripheral blood because the primary lesion, thyroid tissue, could not be accessed.

Via the germline V gene, CDR1 is SGHDN and CDR2 FVKESK. V loses 3 bases at its end and J loses 8 bases; junction bases beyond the gene matches: 16. The CDR3 spans 17 residues, from the cysteine through the phenylalanine. Just the 51-base CDR3 DNA is kept, in frame starting at base 1. This sample was also put to use in a study of T cells in Graves' hyperthyroidism and ophthalmopathy. Per the second study: A patient counted as having stable Graves' hyperthyroidism if no progression to ophthalmopathy occurred over 18 months of follow-up. Hyperthyroidism patients were aged 18 to 65 years and newly diagnosed, with disease duration of less than 2 months. Any patient with an uncontrolled infection, another autoimmune disease, pregnancy or lactation was excluded. Diagnoses were established on the basis of clinical symptoms, serum thyroxine and TRAb, thyroid ultrasound, and orbital computed tomography. For the first round of RT-PCR on the TCR CDR3, the HTBI primer set was used together with the Qiagen OneStep RT-PCR kit. Most expanded thyroid clonotypes (frequency above 0.001) were also found in blood, which suggests that blood repertoires may mirror thyroid immune responses. In cross-validation, a model built on a 13 V-J signature told ophthalmopathy apart from stable hyperthyroidism with over 85% sensitivity and roughly 83% specificity, and in testing the same model reached 80%/75%. During validation, the model predicted progression to ophthalmopathy a median of approximately 6 months ahead of onset, with around 65% sensitivity and 72% to 80% specificity. TCR V-J signatures able to tell the groups apart were searched for in a discovery cohort of about a hundred patients, of whom 43 had Graves' ophthalmopathy and around 58 had stable Graves' hyperthyroidism. An independent validation cohort of under 20 hyperthyroidism patients and roughly 16 patients who later progressed to ophthalmopathy tested prospective prediction of ophthalmopathy. For training and testing, the 95 to 100 patients in the discovery cohort were randomly divided in a 7:3 ratio. Thyroid tissue and blood T-cell repertoires from six Graves' hyperthyroidism patients were also compared in the study. Following sampling, methimazole starting at 30 mg daily was given to hyperthyroidism patients, and high-dose intravenous methylprednisolone was given to ophthalmopathy patients. The libraries were constructed in a second round of multiplex PCR and then size-selected and purified. The libraries were sequenced on an Illumina HiSeq2000 using paired-end 100 bp reads. SOAPnuke was used to process the raw data, throwing out any read that contained adapters or uncalled bases, had a mean Phred below 15, or lacked an exact constant-primer or identifier match. High-quality paired reads were merged using COPE v1.2.5, and each unique nucleotide sequence was defined as a clonotype. MiTCR v1.1 was used to align the clonotypes against IMGT TRBV, TRBD and TRBJ reference segments. Analysis was restricted to V-J combinations with a frequency above 0.0001, which covered roughly 99% of repertoires. The TCS score was defined as F50 (clonal expansion) divided by E x V (chaos), with BLOSUM62-based TCRdist calculated between CDR3 peptides within each V-J. Welch's t-statistics and random forest reduced approximately 520 V-J features to roughly 13, which were used in a naive Bayes classifier (R e1071). No statistical method was used to fix the sample size in advance, and group allocation was not hidden from the investigators. TCR Vbeta CDR3 sequencing of 120 to 150 peripheral blood samples (over 40 ophthalmopathy, 70 to 85 hyperthyroidism and roughly 17 progressor patients) is reported in the paper.

The receptor comes from a woman between 25 and 40 years old with Graves disease. Donor details come from another sample of the same person, matched by shared clones. This sample comprised peripheral blood mononuclear cells (PBMCs), obtained at new diagnosis, from a patient treated with antithyroid drugs. The chain couples TRBV14 to TRBJ1-2, with 9 bases aligning to TRBD1. The DNA sequence is TGTGCCAGCAGCCACCCGGACAGGGGACGGCCCCAAGGGGGCTACACCTTC. Translated, this gives CASSHPDRGRPQGGYTF. The reference TRBV14 and TRBJ1-2 proteins fill in what lies around the CDR3, so the full variable domain reads EAGVTQFPSHSVIEKGQTVTLRCDPISGHDNLYWYRRVMGKEIKFLLHFVKESKQDESGMPNNRFLAERTGGTYSTLKVQPAELEDSGVYFCASSHPDRGRPQGGYTFGSGTRLTVV.